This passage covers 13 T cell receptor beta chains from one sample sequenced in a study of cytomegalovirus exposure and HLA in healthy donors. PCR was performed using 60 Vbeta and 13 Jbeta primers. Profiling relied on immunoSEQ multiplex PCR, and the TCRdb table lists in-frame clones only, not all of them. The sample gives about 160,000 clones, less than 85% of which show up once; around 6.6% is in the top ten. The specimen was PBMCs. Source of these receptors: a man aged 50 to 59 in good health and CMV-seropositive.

The CDR3 loop is CASSYGGNTGELFF. The DNA of the CDR3 is TGTGCCAGCAGTTACGGCGGTAACACCGGGGAGCTGTTTTTT. V and J are TRBV6-5 and TRBJ2-2; no reliable D call. Germline V CDR1 and CDR2: MNHEY, SVGAGI. Deletions cut 2 bases from V and 2 bases from J, with 6 bases between. CDR3 length: 14 residues.

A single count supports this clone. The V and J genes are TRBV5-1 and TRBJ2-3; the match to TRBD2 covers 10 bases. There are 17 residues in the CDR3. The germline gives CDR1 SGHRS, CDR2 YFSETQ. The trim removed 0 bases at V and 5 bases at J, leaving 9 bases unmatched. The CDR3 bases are TGCGCCAGCAGCTTGGGGCCTAGCGGGGGCCCCCAAGATACGCAGTATTTT. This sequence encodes CASSLGPSGGPQDTQYF.

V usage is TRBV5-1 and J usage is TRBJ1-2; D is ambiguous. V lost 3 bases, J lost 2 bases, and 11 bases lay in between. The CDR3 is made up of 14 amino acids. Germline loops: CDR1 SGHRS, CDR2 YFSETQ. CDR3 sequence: CASSSDSRNYGYTF. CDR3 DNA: TGCGCCAGCAGCTCGGACTCCCGAAACTATGGCTACACCTTC.

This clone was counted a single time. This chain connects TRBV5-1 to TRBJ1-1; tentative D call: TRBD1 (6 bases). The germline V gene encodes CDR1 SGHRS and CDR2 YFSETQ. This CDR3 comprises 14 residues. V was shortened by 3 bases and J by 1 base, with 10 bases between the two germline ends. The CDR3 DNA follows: TGCGCCAGCAGCTCAGACAGGCCGAACACTGAAGCTTTCTTT. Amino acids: CASSSDRPNTEAFF.

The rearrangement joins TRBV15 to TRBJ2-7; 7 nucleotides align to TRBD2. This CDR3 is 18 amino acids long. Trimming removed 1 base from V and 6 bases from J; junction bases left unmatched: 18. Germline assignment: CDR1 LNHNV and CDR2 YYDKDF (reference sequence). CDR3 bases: TGTGCCACCAGCAGAGTGGGGGGGACGGGCGGAGGCGGCCTCGAGCAGTACTTC. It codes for CATSRVGGTGGGGLEQYF.

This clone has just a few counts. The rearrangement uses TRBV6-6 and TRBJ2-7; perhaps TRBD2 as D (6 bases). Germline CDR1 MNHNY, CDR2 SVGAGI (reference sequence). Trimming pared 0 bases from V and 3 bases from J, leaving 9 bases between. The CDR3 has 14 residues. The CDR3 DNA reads TGTGCCAGCAGTTACTCGGGGGGTGTCTACGAGCAGTACTTC. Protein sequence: CASSYSGGVYEQYF.

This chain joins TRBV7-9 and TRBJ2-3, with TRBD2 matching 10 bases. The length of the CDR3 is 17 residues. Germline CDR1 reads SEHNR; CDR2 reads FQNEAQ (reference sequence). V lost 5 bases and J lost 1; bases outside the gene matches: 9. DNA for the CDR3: TGTGCCAGCAGCCAGTGGACTAGCGGAGGGGGCACAGATACGCAGTATTTT. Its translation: CASSQWTSGGGTDTQYF. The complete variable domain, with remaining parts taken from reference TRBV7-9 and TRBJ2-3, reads DTGVSQNPRHKITKRGQNVTFRCDPISEHNRLYWYRQTLGQGPEFLTYFQNEAQLEKSRLLSDRFSAERPKGSFSTLEIQRTEQGDSAMYLCASSQWTSGGGTDTQYFGPGTRLTVL.

The DNA for the CDR3 is TGTGCCAGCACCTTGACTAGCGGGAGGGCGAACACCGGGGAGCTGTTTTTT. Encoded protein: CASTLTSGRANTGELFF. The chain recombines TRBV7-9 with TRBJ2-2; 14 bases agree with TRBD2. Trimming at V came to 7 bases and at J to 0 bases, leaving 4 bases not matched to a gene. Per germline, CDR1 SEHNR and CDR2 FQNEAQ (reference sequence). CDR3 length equals 17 residues.

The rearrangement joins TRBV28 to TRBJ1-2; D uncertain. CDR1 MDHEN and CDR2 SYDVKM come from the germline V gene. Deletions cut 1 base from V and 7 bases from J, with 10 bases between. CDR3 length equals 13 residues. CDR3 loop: CASSLLAGRGYTF. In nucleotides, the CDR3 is TGTGCCAGCAGTTTATTGGCAGGTCGTGGCTACACCTTC.

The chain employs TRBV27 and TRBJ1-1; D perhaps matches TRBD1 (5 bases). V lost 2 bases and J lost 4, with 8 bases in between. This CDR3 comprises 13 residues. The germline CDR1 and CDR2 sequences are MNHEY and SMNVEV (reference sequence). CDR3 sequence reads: CASSLGGVTEAFF. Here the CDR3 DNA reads TGTGCCAGCAGTTTAGGGGGGGTCACTGAAGCTTTCTTT.

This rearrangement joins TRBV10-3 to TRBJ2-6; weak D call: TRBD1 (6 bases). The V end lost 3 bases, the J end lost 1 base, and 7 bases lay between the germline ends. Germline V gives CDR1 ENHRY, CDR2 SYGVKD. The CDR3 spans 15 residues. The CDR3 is CAISETGSGANVLTF. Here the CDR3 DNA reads TGTGCCATCAGTGAAACAGGGTCTGGGGCCAACGTCCTGACTTTC.

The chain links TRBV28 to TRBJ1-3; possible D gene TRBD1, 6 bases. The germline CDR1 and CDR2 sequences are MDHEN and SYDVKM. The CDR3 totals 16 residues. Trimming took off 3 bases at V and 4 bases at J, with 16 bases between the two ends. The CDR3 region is CASSFPGGAGGNTIYF. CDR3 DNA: TGTGCCAGCAGTTTCCCCGGGGGGGCAGGGGGAAACACCATATATTTT. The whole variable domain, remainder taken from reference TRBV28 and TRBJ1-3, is DVKVTQSSRYLVKRTGEKVFLECVQDMDHENMFWYRQDPGLGLRLIYFSYDVKMKEKGDIPEGYSVSREKKERFSLILESASTNQTSMYLCASSFPGGAGGNTIYFGEGSWLTVV.

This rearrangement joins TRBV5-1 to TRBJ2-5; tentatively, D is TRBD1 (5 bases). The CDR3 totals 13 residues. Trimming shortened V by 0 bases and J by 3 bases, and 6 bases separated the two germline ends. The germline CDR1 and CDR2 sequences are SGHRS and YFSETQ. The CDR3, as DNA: TGCGCCAGCAGCTTGGGGGGCAAAGAGACCCAGTACTTC. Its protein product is CASSLGGKETQYF.